One sample yielded the 9 T cell receptor beta chains listed below, sequenced in a study of T cells after yellow fever vaccination (dated by TCRdb to about 2019). The sample's treatment or condition, from its label and the paper: live attenuated yellow fever vaccine strain. The library came from 5' RACE. The sequencing machine was an Illumina HiSeq 2500. Using fastp trimming at Q25 and MiXCR clonotype assembly, TCRdb reanalyzed the public sequencing data and kept in-frame beta chains. Rows merge per CDR3 protein into single entries with the most common DNA and genes. Present in this sample are about 580,000 distinct CDR3 sequences, about a sixth of which were seen just once. Around a sixth of the sample goes to the ten largest clones. The sequences come from PBMCs, collected 5 to 6 days after the first yellow fever vaccination. Receptors were obtained from a man in his late teens or twenties who received the YFV17D yellow fever vaccine.

The J gene is TRBJ2-5, the V gene TRBV7-2, with D possibly being TRBD2 (5 bases). The CDR3 contains 15 residues. The germline V and J ends were trimmed by 5 bases and 2 bases, with 15 bases remaining between them. CDR1 is SGHTA, CDR2 FQGNSA, per germline. The CDR3 here is CASSPPVGVQETQYF. The CDR3 region has the DNA TGTGCCAGCAGCCCACCAGTCGGGGTTCAAGAGACCCAGTACTTC.

This clonotype occurred a few times. The chain joins TRBV4-2 to TRBJ2-3, with 9 nucleotides matching TRBD2. In germline, CDR1 is LGHNA, CDR2 YNFKEQ. V dropped 1 base and J dropped 4; count of bases not matched to a gene: 6. The CDR3 is 16 residues long. As DNA, the CDR3 is TGTGCCAGCAGCCAAGGTGCGGGGGGGCCGGCAGATACGCAGTATTTT. Translating gives CASSQGAGGPADTQYF.

This clonotype turned up a few times. The chain combines TRBV20-1 with TRBJ2-5, with D hard to call. Deletions cut 0 bases from V and 5 bases from J, with 16 bases between. The CDR3 totals 15 residues. CDR1 is DFQATT and CDR2 is SNEGSKA in the germline V gene (reference sequence). The CDR3 loop is CSARDSSTAGETQYF. In DNA, the CDR3 is TGCAGTGCTAGAGATTCCAGCACTGCCGGGGAGACCCAGTACTTC.

The rearrangement links TRBV29-1 to TRBJ2-1; the D call may be TRBD1 or TRBD2 (5 bases each). The CDR3 length is 11 residues. CDR1 is SQVTM, CDR2 ANQGSEA, per germline. Trimming removed 3 bases at V and 8 bases at J, with 8 bases between. For the CDR3, the DNA is TGCAGCGTTGAGGGGGAACATGAGCAGTTCTTC. Amino acids: CSVEGEHEQFF.

This clonotype was seen only a few times. The V and J genes are TRBV5-1 and TRBJ1-3; no definite D call. CDR1 is SGHRS, CDR2 YFSETQ, per germline. The germline V and J ends were trimmed by 0 bases and 4 bases, with 5 bases remaining between them. The CDR3 contains 13 residues. CDR3 loop: CASSLEVGNTIYF. DNA for the CDR3: TGCGCCAGCAGCTTGGAGGTGGGAAACACCATATATTTT.

The chain uses TRBV6-5 and TRBJ2-5; no firm D call. The V gene lost 0 bases and the J gene lost 4 bases, with 9 bases spanning the gap. The germline V gene has CDR1 MNHEY and CDR2 SVGAGI. This CDR3 is built from 14 residues. The DNA for the CDR3 is TGTGCCAGCAGTTACTCGGGCAGCCCAGAGACCCAGTACTTC. This encodes CASSYSGSPETQYF.

The V call is TRBV20-1, the J call TRBJ2-1; TRBD2 is a possible D gene (6 bases). Germline CDR1 reads DFQATT; CDR2 reads SNEGSKA (reference sequence). This CDR3 is 14 amino acids long. Trimming removed 3 bases from V and 4 bases from J, with 13 bases in between. CDR3 loop: CSASLGGPYNEQFF. As DNA, the CDR3 is TGCAGTGCTAGCTTGGGGGGACCGTACAATGAGCAGTTCTTC.

The V call is TRBV5-1, the J call TRBJ1-1; D unclear. CDR1 and CDR2 (germline): SGHRS, YFSETQ. Trimming pared 0 bases from V and 7 bases from J, leaving 10 bases between. The CDR3 is made up of 13 amino acids. The CDR3 here is CASSLVGRDEAFF. CDR3 in DNA: TGCGCCAGCAGCTTGGTCGGAAGAGATGAAGCTTTCTTT.

This clonotype was detected only a few times. This chain uses TRBV7-9 with TRBJ2-7; D is ambiguous. CDR1 SEHNR and CDR2 FQNEAQ come from the germline V gene (reference sequence). The CDR3 has 12 amino acids. Trimming cost V 3 bases and J 3 bases, with 6 bases left between them. CDR3 sequence: CASSLRYYEQYF. The CDR3 DNA reads as TGTGCCAGCAGCTTGAGGTACTACGAGCAGTACTTC.